The source of this T cell receptor beta chain is a study of cytomegalovirus exposure and HLA in healthy donors. Findings and limits, study-wide: For cytomegalovirus status, the classifier reportedly gave diagnoses with high specificity and sensitivity.

The study ran its PCR with 60 Vbeta and 13 Jbeta primers. Original processing methods: Per a later analysis, the number of unique TCR beta chains was approximately 80 million, of which 9 million to 12 million were shared. Sequenced by immunoSEQ multiplex PCR; TCRdb stores in-frame clones only, minus some. D and trimming were read from the DNA, whereas the V and J calls and clone size are those reported in that table. The data show under 150,000 clones, with over 55% seen just once and approximately 2% held by the top ten. This clone was detected once. Its target is not known. The study sampled nominally healthy donors, though unrecorded immune exposures were likely. The clonotype was recovered from a middle-aged man in good health and CMV-seronegative. The source material was PBMCs.

The CDR3 region is CASSFSPGELFF. CDR3 bases: TGTGCCAGCAGCTTCTCTCCCGGGGAGCTGTTTTTT. The chain carries TRBV7-3 and TRBJ2-2; D remains unclear. Germline CDR1 reads SGHTA; CDR2 reads FQGTGA. The CDR3 runs to 12 residues. V dropped 3 bases and J dropped 6 bases, with 5 bases sitting between them. The full variable domain, with the rest looked up from reference TRBV7-3 and TRBJ2-2, is GAGVSQTPSNKVTEKGKYVELRCDPISGHTALYWYRQSLGQGPEFLIYFQGTGAADDSGLPNDRFFAVRPEGSVSTLKIQRTERGDSAVYLCASSFSPGELFFGEGSRLTVL.